This T cell receptor beta chain derives from a study of T cell clones after liver transplantation. Study background: TCRbeta sequencing after a pre-transplant mixed lymphocyte reaction identified graft-donor-reactive clones, later tracked in post-transplant blood. Patients counted as tolerant after at least one year off all immunosuppression, enzymes not exceeding twice normal. Findings and limits, study-wide: Graft donor-reactive T cells may have migrated into the graft rather than being deleted.

Germline V gene lookup returns CDR1 SGHKS and CDR2 YYEKEE (reference sequence). V dropped 1 base and J dropped 1 base, with 14 bases sitting between them. The CDR3 covers 16 residues. As for this clone: Antigen specificity is unknown.

TCRdb keeps only in-frame clones here, not all; method: immunoSEQ multiplex PCR. Among fewer than 70,000 clones listed, 70% to 80% were seen once. The sequence was collected from a human donor who received a liver transplant. Sequences were derived from CD4+ T cells from blood, sampled before liver transplant. The chain has TRBV5-5 and TRBJ1-1; a possible D gene is TRBD1 (6 bases). CDR3 bases: TGTGCCAGCAGCTTGCTTACGACAGGTAGGAACACTGAAGCTTTCTTT. This gives the protein CASSLLTTGRNTEAFF.